This passage covers 8 T cell receptor beta chains from one sample sequenced in a study of blood T cells in healthy people across ages. A second about 7 to 12 cycle PCR used barcoded and J-beta primers. TCRdb passed the 5' RACE reads through MiXCR, listing each CDR3 protein once. The data contain approximately 900,000 distinct CDR3 sequences, roughly 29% of them singletons. The same specimen was also included in a second study, on T cells of mothers and their children.

Sequencing used blood. The source of these receptors is a woman aged 40 to 50 in good health.

The chain carries TRBV4-1 and TRBJ2-1; 9 bases agree with TRBD2. V dropped 3 bases and J dropped 9; count of bases not matched to a gene: 9. Germline CDR1 MGHRA, CDR2 YSYEKL. This CDR3 comprises 15 residues. This chain's CDR3 is CASSQGIAGAGEQFF. CDR3 sequence (DNA): TGCGCCAGCAGCCAGGGGATAGCGGGGGCCGGTGAGCAGTTCTTC.

This clonotype showed up just a few times. V is TRBV12-3 or TRBV12-4 and J is TRBJ2-5; D is tentatively TRBD1 or TRBD2 (5 bases each). This CDR3 is 12 amino acids long. Trimming cost V 6 bases and J 7 bases, with 12 bases left between them. The CDR3 nucleotides read TGTGCCAGCAGCTCAGAGAGGGGGACCCAGTACTTC. This encodes CASSSERGTQYF.

The chain carries TRBV24-1 and TRBJ2-7, with D perhaps TRBD1 (5 bases). Germline V gene lookup returns CDR1 KGHDR and CDR2 SFDVKD. The ends were cut back, 8 bases at V and 3 bases at J, with 16 bases in the middle. CDR3 size: 14 residues. CDR3 loop: CATNESGNFYEQYF. The DNA of the CDR3 is TGTGCCACCAATGAGTCAGGGAACTTCTACGAGCAGTACTTC.

About this clonotype itself: A junction boundary mismatches the germline segment, possibly from a read error. The rearrangement joins TRBV7-6 to TRBJ1-3; D gene unclear. The CDR3 is 16 amino acids. CDR1 is SGHVS, CDR2 FNYEAQ, per germline. The CDR3: CASSPIGRLSGNTIYF. CDR3 in DNA: TGTGCCAGCAGCCCGATAGGGCGGCTCTCTGGAAACACTATATATTTT.

V is TRBV11-1 and J is TRBJ2-1, with a tentative D call TRBD1 (6 bases). Germline V lookup: CDR1 SGHAT, CDR2 FQDESV (reference sequence). V dropped 1 base and J dropped 0 bases, with 13 bases sitting between them. CDR3 length: 17 residues. The CDR3 loop is CASSLDDGTSSYNEQFF. The DNA of the CDR3 is TGTGCCAGCAGCTTAGATGATGGGACAAGCTCCTACAATGAGCAGTTCTTC.

Many counts were recorded for this clonotype. The chain is built from TRBV3-1 and TRBJ1-2; a possible D gene is TRBD1 (5 bases). This CDR3 is 12 amino acids long. Looked up from germline, CDR1 is LGHDT and CDR2 is YNNKEL (reference sequence). V was pared by 1 base and J by 8 bases, with 8 bases between. The DNA for the CDR3 is TGTGCCAGCAGCCAAGCAGGGAGAGGCTACACCTTC. Protein sequence: CASSQAGRGYTF.

The chain carries TRBV3-1 and TRBJ1-3; D is ambiguous. Germline V lookup: CDR1 LGHDT, CDR2 YNNKEL (reference sequence). The V end lost 0 bases, the J end lost 0 bases, and 12 bases lay between the germline ends. CDR3 length: 17 residues. CDR3 sequence (DNA): TGTGCCAGCAGCCAAGAGGCCCGAATAACCTCTGGAAACACCATATATTTT. It is translated as CASSQEARITSGNTIYF.

The chain recombines TRBV28 with TRBJ1-3; the D is unclear. The germline V gene encodes CDR1 MDHEN and CDR2 SYDVKM. The V end was cut by 2 bases, the J end by 0 bases, with 11 bases between. This CDR3 comprises 16 residues. DNA for the CDR3: TGTGCCAGCAGTTTAATCGGAGGCCGCTCTGGAAACACCATATATTTT. Amino acids: CASSLIGGRSGNTIYF.